Shown below are 14 T cell receptor beta chains from a single sample sequenced in a study of blood T cell repertoires in COVID-19. Sequenced by immunoSEQ multiplex PCR; TCRdb stores in-frame clones only, minus some. The data show 150,000 to 200,000 clones, about 92% seen once. Material for sequencing was peripheral blood. Receptor source: a man aged 25-40 years with COVID-19, enrolled during active disease.

The chain uses TRBV30 and TRBJ2-7, with a possible D match to TRBD1 (6 bases). The CDR3 is 14 residues long. CDR1 is GTSNPN and CDR2 is SVGIG in the germline V gene (reference sequence). V was shortened by 1 base and J by 3 bases, with 13 bases between the two germline ends. DNA for the CDR3: TGTGCCTGGAGTGACATGGACAGTTACTACGAGCAGTACTTC. This gives the protein CAWSDMDSYYEQYF.

This sequence joins TRBV19 and TRBJ1-1, with 7 bases that match TRBD1. With V trimmed by 7 bases and J by 3 bases, 23 bases remained unmatched. The CDR3 is 19 residues long. CDR1 LNHDA and CDR2 SQIVND come from the germline V gene (reference sequence). For the CDR3, the DNA is TGTGCCAGTAAATCCGGTAGGTTACAGGGGTTTCGAAGGGACACTGAAGCTTTCTTT. As protein: CASKSGRLQGFRRDTEAFF.

This clone was counted between two and nine times. This chain connects TRBV5-1 to TRBJ1-6, with TRBD1 identical over 7 bases. V trimming: 3 bases; J trimming: 5 bases; junction bases outside the gene matches: 2. CDR1 and CDR2 from the germline V gene are SGHRS and YFSETQ. The CDR3 spans 14 residues. The CDR3 DNA is TGCGCCAGCAGCTCACAGGGGAATAATTCACCCCTCCACTTT. Translation: CASSSQGNNSPLHF.

The chain links TRBV7-2 to TRBJ1-5, with 7 nucleotides matching TRBD1. The V gene's germline CDR1 is SGHTA and CDR2 FQGNSA. CDR3 length: 13 amino acids. The V and J ends lost 5 bases and 7 bases, in that order; junction bases with no gene match: 5. The CDR3 nucleotides are TGTGCCAGCAGCCCTGGACAGGCCCAGCCCCAGCATTTT. Amino acid sequence: CASSPGQAQPQHF.

Only one count was recorded for this clone. The V gene is TRBV5-1, the J gene TRBJ1-1; 9 positions match TRBD1. The CDR3 has 15 residues. The trim removed 9 bases at V and 5 bases at J, leaving 14 bases unmatched. Germline V gene data show CDR1 as SGHRS and CDR2 as YFSETQ. The CDR3 sequence: CATYPGTGKLTEAFF. Written as DNA, the CDR3 is TGCGCCACCTATCCTGGGACAGGGAAATTGACTGAAGCTTTCTTT.

The rearrangement uses TRBV6-2 or TRBV6-3 and TRBJ1-2, with D perhaps TRBD1 (5 bases). The CDR3 extends over 14 amino acids. From germline, CDR1 is MNHEY and CDR2 SVGEGT. Trimming removed 5 bases from V and 7 bases from J, with 17 bases in between. The chain's CDR3 is CASSPGTGGSGYTF. DNA of the CDR3: TGTGCCAGCAGTCCCGGGACGGGGGGAAGTGGCTACACCTTC.

The V gene is TRBV25-1, the J gene TRBJ1-3; TRBD1 matches 7 bases. Germline-derived CDR1 and CDR2 are MGHDK and SYGVNS. Trimming removed 4 bases from V and 0 bases from J; junction bases left unmatched: 3. The CDR3 totals 15 residues. In nucleotides, the CDR3 is TGTGCCAGCAGTGTTCAGGGGGGCTCTGGAAACACCATATATTTT. Translating it yields CASSVQGGSGNTIYF. Drawing the rest from reference TRBV25-1 and TRBJ1-3, the complete variable domain is EADIYQTPRYLVIGTGKKITLECSQTMGHDKMYWYQQDPGMELHLIHYSYGVNSTEKGDLSSESTVSRIRTEHFPLTLESARPSHTSQYLCASSVQGGSGNTIYFGEGSWLTVV.

The chain carries TRBV7-9 and TRBJ1-6; D unclear. Germline V gives CDR1 SEHNR, CDR2 FQNEAQ (reference sequence). The CDR3 has 14 residues. The germline V and J ends were trimmed by 1 base and 5 bases, with 6 bases remaining between them. The CDR3 reads CASSLEGDNSPLHF. The CDR3 nucleotides read TGTGCCAGCAGCTTAGAAGGAGATAATTCACCCCTCCACTTT. Looking up the rest from reference TRBV7-9 and TRBJ1-6 gives the full variable domain: DTGVSQNPRHKITKRGQNVTFRCDPISEHNRLYWYRQTLGQGPEFLTYFQNEAQLEKSRLLSDRFSAERPKGSFSTLEIQRTEQGDSAMYLCASSLEGDNSPLHFGNGTRLTVT.

The CDR3 coding sequence is TGTGCCAGCAGTTTACAGGGGGCCGAGTCGACTGAAGCTTTCTTT. Translating it yields CASSLQGAESTEAFF. The chain joins TRBV6-2 or TRBV6-3 to TRBJ1-1; TRBD1 aligns across 9 bases. CDR1 is MNHEY, CDR2 SVGEGT, per germline. With V trimmed by 4 bases and J by 5 bases, 8 bases remained unmatched. The CDR3 runs 15 residues.

The chain is built from TRBV5-4 and TRBJ2-7; weak D call: TRBD1 (6 bases). Trimming cost V 2 bases and J 3 bases, with 9 bases left between them. Germline V CDR1 and CDR2: SGHNT, YYREEE (reference sequence). The CDR3 covers 13 residues. DNA of the CDR3: TGTGCCAGCAGCTTAGCACAGGGCTACGAGCAGTACTTC. Translating it yields CASSLAQGYEQYF.

The rearrangement joins TRBV5-4 to TRBJ1-2; 9 bases fit TRBD1. V was clipped by 3 bases and J by 7 bases; unmatched bases: 7. The CDR3 loop spans 14 amino acids. Germline V gives CDR1 SGHNT, CDR2 YYREEE (reference sequence). The CDR3 is CASSSGQGMSGYTF. In DNA form, the CDR3 reads TGTGCCAGCAGCTCGGGACAGGGCATGAGTGGCTACACCTTC.

The rearrangement joins TRBV4-1 to TRBJ1-3; D may be TRBD1 (6 bases). With 4 bases removed from V and 4 bases from J, the gap between germline ends came to 14 bases. The CDR3 runs 15 residues. Germline CDR1 and CDR2: MGHRA and YSYEKL. CDR3 sequence: CASSPEGVPGNTIYF. The CDR3 coding sequence is TGCGCCAGCAGCCCCGAGGGGGTGCCCGGAAACACCATATATTTT.

J is TRBJ2-5 and V is TRBV5-4; perhaps TRBD2 as D (5 bases). In germline, CDR1 is SGHNT, CDR2 YYREEE (reference sequence). CDR3 size: 15 residues. V gave up 1 base and J gave up 5 bases, with 15 bases separating them. Written as DNA, the CDR3 is TGTGCCAGCAGCTTGACTAGATCCCCGCGGGAGACCCAGTACTTC. The encoded protein is CASSLTRSPRETQYF. Variable domain in full (rest from reference TRBV5-4 and TRBJ2-5): ETGVTQSPTHLIKTRGQQVTLRCSSQSGHNTVSWYQQALGQGPQFIFQYYREEENGRGNFPPRFSGLQFPNYSSELNVNALELDDSALYLCASSLTRSPRETQYFGPGTRLLVL.

The chain carries TRBV27 and TRBJ2-1, with 7 bases that match TRBD1. Germline CDR1 and CDR2: MNHEY and SMNVEV (reference sequence). With V trimmed by 9 bases and J by 4 bases, 9 bases remained unmatched. This CDR3 contains 14 residues. The CDR3 is CASQTVQGYNEQFF. The CDR3 DNA follows: TGTGCCAGTCAAACCGTACAGGGGTACAATGAGCAGTTCTTC.